These T cell receptor beta chains were read from a single sample in a study of blood T cells in healthy people across ages. MiXCR, applied by TCRdb to the 5' RACE reads, yields one record per CDR3 protein. In the table there are hundreds of thousands of distinct CDR3 sequences, around a fifth of which are singletons. The sample comprised blood. The receptor set was obtained from a man in his 70s in good health. Each CDR3 is given with its conserved first and last residue. D genes are given only for firm matches. The size field is filled for only some rows; it gives once, few, many or a size class.

NA,TRBD2,TRBJ2-1,TRBV2,CASNLGTSGTKQFF,TGTGCCAGCAACCTCGGGACTAGCGGGACCAAGCAGTTCTTC
NA,NA,TRBJ2-1,TRBV27,CASTLDGGRRNEQFF,TGTGCCAGCACCCTAGACGGCGGAAGGAGGAATGAGCAGTTCTTC
few,NA,TRBJ2-7,TRBV18,CASSRNQDYEQYF,TGTGCCAGCTCACGGAATCAGGACTACGAGCAGTACTTC
few,TRBD2,TRBJ2-3,TRBV7-9,CASSLGSGLGGNTQYF,TGTGCCAGCAGCTTAGGCTCGGGACTAGGGGGTAATACGCAGTATTTT
many,TRBD2,TRBJ2-3,TRBV5-1,CASSLGGTRTDTQYF,TGCGCCAGCAGCTTGGGTGGGACTAGGACAGATACGCAGTATTTT
once,TRBD2,TRBJ2-1,TRBV7-3,CASSYLFAGGDNEQFF,TGTGCCAGCAGCTATCTCTTTGCGGGAGGGGATAATGAGCAGTTCTTC
NA,NA,TRBJ1-2,TRBV7-9,CASSRQVENYGYTF,TGTGCCAGCAGCCGACAGGTAGAAAACTATGGCTACACCTTC
NA,NA,TRBJ1-1,TRBV7-2,CASSLADGQGTEAFF,TGTGCCAGCAGCTTAGCGGATGGGCAGGGTACTGAAGCTTTCTTT
NA,NA,TRBJ2-3,TRBV28,CASDSRELTRLITDTQYF,TGTGCCAGCGATTCTAGGGAATTAACAAGATTAATCACAGATACGCAGTATTTT
NA,TRBD2,TRBJ2-7,TRBV7-2,CASSMGLAAGVYEQYF,TGTGCCAGCAGCATGGGACTAGCGGCTGGGGTCTACGAGCAGTACTTC